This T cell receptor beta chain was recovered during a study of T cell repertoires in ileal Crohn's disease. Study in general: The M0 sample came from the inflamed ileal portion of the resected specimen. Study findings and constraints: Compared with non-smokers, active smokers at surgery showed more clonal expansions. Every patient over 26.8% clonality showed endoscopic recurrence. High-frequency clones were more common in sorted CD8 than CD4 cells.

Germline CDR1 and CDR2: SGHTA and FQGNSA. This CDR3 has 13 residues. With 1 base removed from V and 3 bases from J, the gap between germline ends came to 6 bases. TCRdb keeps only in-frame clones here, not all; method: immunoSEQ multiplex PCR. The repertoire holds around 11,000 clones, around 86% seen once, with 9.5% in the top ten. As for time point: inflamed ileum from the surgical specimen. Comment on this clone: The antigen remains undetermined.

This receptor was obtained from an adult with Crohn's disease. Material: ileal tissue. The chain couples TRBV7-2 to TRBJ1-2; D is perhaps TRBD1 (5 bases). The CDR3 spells CASSLGQYYGYTF. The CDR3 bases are TGTGCCAGCAGCTTAGGACAGTACTATGGCTACACCTTC.